A single sample gave rise to the 16 T cell receptor beta chains below, sequenced in a study of T cell repertoires in cytomegalovirus infection. A single record per CDR3 protein comes from TCRdb applying MiXCR to the reads. The sample lists 450,000 to 600,000 distinct CDR3 sequences; around 11% were seen once. Source material: PBMCs. Every receptor here comes from a human donor in good health (CMV status not recorded). Some clones in this sample may be carry-over from other donors' samples.

About this clonotype itself: This may be a read error, as it is one base from a much larger clone. The CDR3 does not close with the conserved phenylalanine or tryptophan, likely indicating a read error. This chain joins TRBV5-6 and TRBJ1-4; D may be TRBD1 (6 bases). The V end was cut by 1 base, the J end by 7 bases, with 11 bases between. The length of the CDR3 is 14 residues. Per the germline V gene, CDR1 is SGHDT and CDR2 is YYEEEE. CDR3 DNA: TGTGCCAGCAGCTTGTACAGGGATGGTGAAAAACTGTTTTGT. Translation gives CASSLYRDGEKLFC.

Of note for this clonotype: Possible read error: a much larger clone is one base away. The CDR3 does not end in the conserved phenylalanine or tryptophan, so this is likely a read error. The limits of the CDR3 on the DNA are not certain, so only TCRdb's listed CDR3 is given. The chain couples TRBV5-6 to TRBJ1-2. Germline V gene lookup returns CDR1 SGHDT and CDR2 YYEEEE. From its first to its last residue, the CDR3 has 11 amino acids. CDR3 amino acids: CASSLDRGLTY.

This clonotype occurred a few times. The chain couples TRBV20-1 to TRBJ1-6; D uncertain. The V end was cut by 2 bases, the J end by 0 bases, with 8 bases between. Germline CDR1 DFQATT, CDR2 SNEGSKA (reference sequence). The CDR3 contains 15 residues. The CDR3 bases are TGCAGTGCTAGACGGGAACTCTCCTATAATTCACCCCTCCACTTT. Its protein is CSARRELSYNSPLHF.

The chain links TRBV29-1 to TRBJ2-1, with D perhaps TRBD2 (5 bases). The CDR3 contains 14 residues. V lost 7 bases and J 2 bases, leaving 15 bases between the germline ends. From germline, CDR1 is SQVTM and CDR2 ANQGSEA. CDR3 loop: CSALRTEAYNEQFF. The CDR3 coding sequence is TGCAGCGCCCTGCGGACGGAGGCCTACAATGAGCAGTTCTTC.

This clonotype was picked up many times. The CDR3 loop is CASSEAQGRWTEAFF. The CDR3 DNA is TGTGCCAGCAGTGAAGCTCAGGGCAGATGGACTGAAGCTTTCTTT. The V and J genes are TRBV6-1 and TRBJ1-1; D is perhaps TRBD1 (5 bases). This CDR3 comprises 15 residues. The germline V gene encodes CDR1 MNHNS and CDR2 SASEGT. Trimming took off 0 bases at V and 5 bases at J, with 13 bases between the two ends.

CDR3 in amino acids: CASSLLASEETQYF. The CDR3 nucleotides are TGTGCCAGCAGCCTACTAGCGTCAGAAGAGACCCAGTACTTC. The chain employs TRBV7-9 and TRBJ2-5; 7 bases fit TRBD2. There are 14 residues in the CDR3. Per germline, CDR1 SEHNR and CDR2 FQNEAQ (reference sequence). The ends lost 5 bases at V and 3 bases at J; junction bases unmatched: 6.

This clonotype was seen repeatedly, ten times or more. This chain links TRBV11-2 with TRBJ1-6; D is possibly TRBD1 (5 bases). Germline CDR1 SGHAT, CDR2 FQNNGV. Trimming removed 5 bases from V and 3 bases from J, with 17 bases in between. The CDR3 sequence is 17 residues long. CDR3 nucleotide sequence: TGTGCCAGCAGCCTCTTCGGGGGAGGGTTCTATAATTCACCCCTCCACTTT. Encoded protein: CASSLFGGGFYNSPLHF.

This clonotype came up a few times. The J gene is TRBJ2-5, the V gene TRBV5-6; tentatively, D is TRBD1 or TRBD2 (5 bases each). This CDR3 contains 15 residues. CDR1 and CDR2 from the germline V gene are SGHDT and YYEEEE. Trimming took 4 bases from V and 0 from J, leaving 13 bases between them. Here the CDR3 reads CASSPWWGYQETQYF. DNA for the CDR3: TGTGCCAGCAGCCCCTGGTGGGGGTACCAAGAGACCCAGTACTTC.

Only a few counts were recorded for this clonotype. A much more abundant neighbour one base away suggests this may be a read error. This chain joins TRBV15 and TRBJ2-5; D remains ambiguous. The CDR3 is 12 residues long. The V gene lost 0 bases and the J gene lost 5 bases, with 4 bases spanning the gap. Germline values: CDR1 LNHNV, CDR2 YYDKDF (reference sequence). The CDR3 here is CATSRDWETQYF. CDR3 nucleotide sequence: TGTGCCACCAGCAGAGATTGGGAGACCCAGTACTTC.

This clonotype was observed at least ten times. CDR3 DNA: TGTGCCAGCAGTGAATCCTTGAGCCGCGGGGAGCAGTACTTC. It encodes CASSESLSRGEQYF. The V call is TRBV25-1, the J call TRBJ2-7, with D tentatively TRBD2 (5 bases). V shed 1 base and J shed 7 bases, with 14 bases lying between them. The CDR3 totals 14 residues. The germline gives CDR1 MGHDK, CDR2 SYGVNS.

This clonotype was recorded a few times. The V and J genes are TRBV6-2 or TRBV6-3 and TRBJ2-3; perhaps TRBD2 as D (7 bases). Trimming shortened V by 7 bases and J by 2 bases, and 16 bases separated the two germline ends. Germline V gives CDR1 MNHEY, CDR2 SVGEGT. The CDR3 length is 15 residues. Here the CDR3 reads CASKNGGQSTDTQYF. DNA for the CDR3: TGTGCCAGCAAAAACGGGGGGCAATCCACAGATACGCAGTATTTT.

In this sample, this clonotype turned up many times. Written as DNA, the CDR3 is TGTGCCAGCAGTTTTGCGGGGACACGAACCTACGAGCAGTACTTC. It yields the protein CASSFAGTRTYEQYF. V usage is TRBV28 and J usage is TRBJ2-7; D may be TRBD1 or TRBD2 (6 bases each). Germline V gene sequence: CDR1 MDHEN, CDR2 SYDVKM. The CDR3 extends over 15 amino acids. Trimming pared 3 bases from V and 2 bases from J, leaving 14 bases between.

V is TRBV20-1 and J is TRBJ2-7, with 9 nucleotides matching TRBD2. J was trimmed by 8 bases and V by 0 bases; bases with no gene match: 11. CDR1 DFQATT and CDR2 SNEGSKA come from the germline V gene (reference sequence). This CDR3 region has 15 residues. The CDR3 coding sequence is TGCAGTGCTAGAGAACAAGGGCTAGCGGGACTCCAGCAGTACTTC. Translating it yields CSAREQGLAGLQQYF.

The chain combines TRBV12-5 with TRBJ1-1; possibly TRBD1 for D (5 bases). Trimming shortened V by 0 bases and J by 0 bases, and 11 bases separated the two germline ends. CDR3 length equals 16 residues. CDR1 and CDR2 (germline): LGHNT, FRNRAP. CDR3 nucleotides: TGTGCTAGTGGTTTGGTACTGGGGCGGATGAACACTGAAGCTTTCTTT. Translated, it gives CASGLVLGRMNTEAFF. Together with reference TRBV12-5 and TRBJ1-1, the CDR3 gives the full variable domain: DARVTQTPRHKVTEMGQEVTMRCQPILGHNTVFWYRQTMMQGLELLAYFRNRAPLDDSGMPKDRFSAEMPDATLATLKIQPSEPRDSAVYFCASGLVLGRMNTEAFFGQGTRLTVV.

In its sample, this clonotype was seen many times. This chain connects TRBV12-3 or TRBV12-4 to TRBJ1-1; 8 nucleotides agree with TRBD1. The V gene end was trimmed by 7 bases and the J gene end by 11 bases; junction bases not matched to a gene: 6. CDR3 length equals 11 residues. The CDR3 here is CASIVDREAFF. DNA of the CDR3: TGTGCCAGCATCGTGGACAGGGAGGCTTTCTTT.

This clonotype occurred a few times. The chain links TRBV2 to TRBJ1-1; 9 nucleotides align to TRBD1. With 7 bases clipped from V and 2 bases from J, the junction kept 11 bases outside the gene matches. Germline V gene lookup returns CDR1 SNHLY and CDR2 FYNNEI. The CDR3 is 16 residues long. CDR3 region: CASTLTGQGINTEAFF. CDR3 nucleotides: TGTGCCAGCACCCTAACGGGACAGGGTATTAACACTGAAGCTTTCTTT.